Listed below are T cell receptor beta chains from one sample, sequenced in a study of T cells in Graves' hyperthyroidism and ophthalmopathy. TCRdb used MiXCR to reprocess the multiplex PCR reads, holding one entry per CDR3 protein. The sample shows some 600,000 distinct CDR3 sequences, 46% of them seen only once. The sequenced material came from peripheral blood or thyroid tissue (not recorded which). The receptors originated from a woman younger than 30 with Graves' hyperthyroidism. Both conserved end residues are part of each CDR3. A D gene is named only where the DNA matches it firmly. A row's size may be missing; if present it is once, few, many or a size class.

v_gene	abundance	d_gene	j_gene	CDR3nt	CDR3aa
TRBV10-3	.	TRBD1	TRBJ1-6	TGTGCCATCAGCCGCCTAGAGACAGGGGAGAATTCACCCCTCCACTTT	CAISRLETGENSPLHF
TRBV9	few	.	TRBJ1-2	TGTGCCAGCAGCGTAGCAGATGGCCGTAACTATGGCTACACCTTC	CASSVADGRNYGYTF
TRBV5-1	.	.	TRBJ1-5	TGCGCCAGCAGCTTGGACGGGGTTAATCAGCCCCAGCATTTT	CASSLDGVNQPQHF
TRBV6-2/TRBV6-3	.	TRBD2	TRBJ2-7	TGTGCCAGCAGCTTAAACGGGAGGTTCTCGAACGAGCAGTACTTC	CASSLNGRFSNEQYF
TRBV9	.	TRBD1	TRBJ1-2	TGTGCCAGCAGCGCCATCACCAGGGGGTTAGCTAACTATGGCTACACCTTC	CASSAITRGLANYGYTF
TRBV29-1	once	.	TRBJ1-3	TGCAGCGTTGGAGGACTGAACTCTGGAAACACCATATATTTT	CSVGGLNSGNTIYF
TRBV24-1	once	.	TRBJ1-1	TGTGCCACCGGCCGGGCGCGGAACACTGAAGCTTTCTTT	CATGRARNTEAFF
TRBV10-3	many	.	TRBJ2-5	TGTGCCATCAGTGAGTCGTTACAGGCCCAAGAGACCCAGTACTTC	CAISESLQAQETQYF
TRBV10-1	.	TRBD1	TRBJ1-3	TGCGCCAGCAGTGGGTACCGACAGGGCGAGCGAAACACCATATATTTT	CASSGYRQGERNTIYF
TRBV2	many	TRBD1	TRBJ1-1	TGTGCCAGCAGTGGGACAGGGGAGGGAGCTTTCTTT	CASSGTGEGAFF
TRBV11-3	.	.	TRBJ2-6	TGTGCCAGTTCATCGACGTACGCCCTCTCTGGGGCCAACGTCCTGACTTTC	CASSSTYALSGANVLTF
TRBV9	.	TRBD1	TRBJ1-1	TGTGCCAGCAGCGGCCACAGGGGAGGGAACACTGAAGCTTTCTTT	CASSGHRGGNTEAFF
TRBV29-1	.	.	TRBJ2-2	TGCAGCTTAGTTCAGCGCTGGACCGGGGAGCTGTTTTTT	CSLVQRWTGELFF
TRBV20-1	.	.	TRBJ2-7	TGCAGTGCTTGCCCCCGTCACGCTTCCTCCTACGAGCAGTACTTC	CSACPRHASSYEQYF
TRBV20-1	.	TRBD1	TRBJ1-5	TGCAGTGCTAGAGAGGGGACAGTGAATCAGCCCCAGCATTTT	CSAREGTVNQPQHF
TRBV11-3	.	.	TRBJ2-5	TGTGCCAGCAGCTTAGGGGCTAGCGTTGCCCAAGAGACCCAGTACTTC	CASSLGASVAQETQYF
TRBV10-3	many	TRBD1	TRBJ2-5	TGTGCCATCAGTCAAGACAGGGTAACGGAGACCCAGTACTTC	CAISQDRVTETQYF
TRBV2	.	.	TRBJ1-1	TGTGCCAGCAGAACAGGGCCAGTGAACACTGAAGCTTTCTTT	CASRTGPVNTEAFF
TRBV20-1	.	.	TRBJ2-7	TGCAGTGCTAGAGTCCCAGGATCCTACGAGCAGTACTTC	CSARVPGSYEQYF
TRBV7-6	.	.	TRBJ1-5	TGTGCCAGCTCACCGGCGGGGGGATATCAGCCCCAGCATTTT	CASSPAGGYQPQHF
TRBV12-3/TRBV12-4	.	.	TRBJ2-3	TGTGCCAGCAGTGACGGGTACCGCACAGATACGCAGTATTTT	CASSDGYRTDTQYF
TRBV24-1	once	TRBD1	TRBJ2-5	TGTGCCACCCGCCCAAGCCCCCCGGACAGGGGTAGCGAGACCCAGTACTTC	CATRPSPPDRGSETQYF
TRBV19	.	.	TRBJ1-5	TGTGCCAGTCAAGGACAGAATAATCAGCCCCAGCATTTT	CASQGQNNQPQHF
TRBV12-3/TRBV12-4	.	TRBD1	TRBJ2-7	TGTGCCAGCAGTTTATCTGGGACAGGGGACGAGCAGTACTTC	CASSLSGTGDEQYF
TRBV7-6	.	.	TRBJ2-7	TGTGCCAGCTCGCTTTGGGCGCGCTCCTACGAGCAGTACTTC	CASSLWARSYEQYF
TRBV20-1	few	TRBD2	TRBJ2-7	TGCAGTGCTAGGGACGGGACTAGCCAGTCCTACGAGCAGTACTTC	CSARDGTSQSYEQYF
TRBV2	.	.	TRBJ1-5	TGTGCCAGCAGCATCCGGGCCAACTTTCCTAATCAGCCCCAGCATTTT	CASSIRANFPNQPQHF
TRBV29-1	once	TRBD1	TRBJ1-2	TGCAGCAGCCCCGGACAGGGAGATGGCTACACCTTC	CSSPGQGDGYTF
TRBV25-1	.	TRBD1	TRBJ1-2	TGTGCCAGCAGTGAATTGGGGACAGGGTTCTATGGCTACACCTTC	CASSELGTGFYGYTF
TRBV7-9	.	.	TRBJ2-7	TGTGCCAGCAGCCCCCCCCGGGACGAGCAGTACTTC	CASSPPRDEQYF